This TCR beta chain emerged from a study of shared clonotypes between healthy human individuals. Study results and caveats: It was expected that sequencing depth would affect clonotype sharing among donors. Rarefaction analysis demonstrated incomplete sorted-subset sequencing notwithstanding large depth.

This clone was recorded only once. Its antigen remains unknown. Here immunoSEQ multiplex PCR was the method, and the copy in TCRdb shows in-frame clones only, minus some. The data show hundreds of thousands of clones, with nearly 97% seen just once and approximately 0.1% held by the top ten. The CDR3 consists of 13 residues. Trimming cost V 6 bases and J 5 bases, with 15 bases left between them. Germline CDR1 and CDR2: SGHRS and YFSETQ. Naivety among CD8 cells was defined by CD45RO negativity and positive CCR7 selection, thereby excluding terminally differentiated effector memory CD45RA+ cells. V is TRBV5-1 and J is TRBJ2-7; D ambiguous. The source is a woman aged 30 to 39 in good health. The sample was naive CD8+ T cells sorted from blood. The CDR3 here is CASTRSGSNEQYF. Here the CDR3 DNA reads TGCGCCAGCACAAGGTCAGGTAGTAACGAGCAGTACTTC.